The T cell receptor beta chain described here comes from a study of CD8 T cells in ankylosing spondylitis. Overall study results and limits: A motif in TCR beta, a set of fewer than ten highly homologous variants, appeared characteristic of ankylosing spondylitis blood. Existing reports had already noted some motif variants in reactive arthritis synovial fluid and blood.

Germline lookup yields CDR1 DFQATT and CDR2 SNEGSKA (reference sequence). Trimming removed 2 bases from V and 2 bases from J, with 9 bases in between. CDR3 size: 13 residues. For this clonotype: Its specificity is not known.

TCRdb independently ran MiXCR on the 5' RACE reads; one entry per CDR3 protein. The data show about 500,000 distinct CDR3 sequences, with roughly 12% seen just once and under 7.5% held by the top ten. The source is a male donor with ankylosing spondylitis. The sample was blood, either unsorted or a sorted T cell fraction (not recorded which). The gene calls are TRBV20-1 and TRBJ2-5, with D possibly TRBD1 on 5 matching bases. The CDR3 protein is CSARSAGQETQYF. The DNA for the CDR3 is TGCAGTGCTAGATCTGCAGGGCAAGAGACCCAGTACTTC.